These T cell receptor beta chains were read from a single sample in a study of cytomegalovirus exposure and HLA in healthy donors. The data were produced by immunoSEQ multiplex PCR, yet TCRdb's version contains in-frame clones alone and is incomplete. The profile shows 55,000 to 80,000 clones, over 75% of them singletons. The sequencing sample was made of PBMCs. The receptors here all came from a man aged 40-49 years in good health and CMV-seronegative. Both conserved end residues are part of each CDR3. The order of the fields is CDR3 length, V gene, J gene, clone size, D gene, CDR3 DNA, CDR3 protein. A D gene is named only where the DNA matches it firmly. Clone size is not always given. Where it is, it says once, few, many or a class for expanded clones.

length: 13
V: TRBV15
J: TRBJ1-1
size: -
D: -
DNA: TGTGCCACCAGCATCAGTGGCAACACTGAAGCTTTCTTT
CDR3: CATSISGNTEAFF

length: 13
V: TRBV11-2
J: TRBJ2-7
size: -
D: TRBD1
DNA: TGTGCCAGTACGACAGGGATGGCCTACGAGCAGTACTTC
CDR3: CASTTGMAYEQYF

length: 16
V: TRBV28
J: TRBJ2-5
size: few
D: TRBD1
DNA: TGTGCCAGCAGCCCCCGACAGGGCAATTCCCAAGAGACCCAGTACTTC
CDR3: CASSPRQGNSQETQYF

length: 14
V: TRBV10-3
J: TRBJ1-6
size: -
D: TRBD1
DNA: TGTGCCATCAGTACCGGGACAGTTAATTCACCCCTCCACTTT
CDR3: CAISTGTVNSPLHF

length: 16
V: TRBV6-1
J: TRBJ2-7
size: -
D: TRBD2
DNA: TGTGCCAGCAGTGGCCGGGGAGGGCCGATCTCCTACGAGCAGTACTTC
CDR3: CASSGRGGPISYEQYF

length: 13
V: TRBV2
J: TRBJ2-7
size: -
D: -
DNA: TGTGCCAGCAGTGTCTACGGGAGCTACGAGCAGTACTTC
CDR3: CASSVYGSYEQYF

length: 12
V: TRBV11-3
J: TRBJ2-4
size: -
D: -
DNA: TGTGCCAGCAGCCCAGGAGGAAACATTCAGTACTTC
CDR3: CASSPGGNIQYF

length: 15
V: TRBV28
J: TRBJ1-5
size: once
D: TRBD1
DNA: TGTGCCAGCAGTTTTTTCTACAGGGGGCCTCAGCCCCAGCATTTT
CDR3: CASSFFYRGPQPQHF

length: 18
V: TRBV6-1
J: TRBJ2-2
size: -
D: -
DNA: TGTGCCAGCAGTGAGGTAGCTTTAAGCAGCGCGAACACCGGGGAGCTGTTTTTT
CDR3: CASSEVALSSANTGELFF

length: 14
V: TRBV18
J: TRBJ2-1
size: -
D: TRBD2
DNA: TGTGCCAGCTCACTCGGACTAGCTGGGAATGAGCAGTTCTTC
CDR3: CASSLGLAGNEQFF

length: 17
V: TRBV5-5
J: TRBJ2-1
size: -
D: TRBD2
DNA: TGTGCCAGCAGCTTGGCGGCGGGACTAGCGGGAGCTCATGAGCAGTTCTTC
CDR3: CASSLAAGLAGAHEQFF

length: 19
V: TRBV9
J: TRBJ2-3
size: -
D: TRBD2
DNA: TGTGCCAGCAGCGTAGCTCGGAGCGGGGGGGAAGGTCGGACAGATACGCAGTATTTT
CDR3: CASSVARSGGEGRTDTQYF

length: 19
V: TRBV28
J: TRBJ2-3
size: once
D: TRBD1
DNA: TGTGCCATCACCGGGGCTATACCGGGACAGGGATCTCCTGGCGATACGCAGTATTTT
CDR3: CAITGAIPGQGSPGDTQYF

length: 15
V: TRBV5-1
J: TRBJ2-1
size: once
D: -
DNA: TGCGCCAGCAGCCCACAGGCTACATCCTACAATGAGCAGTTCTTC
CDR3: CASSPQATSYNEQFF

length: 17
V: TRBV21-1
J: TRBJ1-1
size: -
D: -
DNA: TGTGCCAGCAGCAAAGGGGACAGGCGATCCATGAACACTGAAGCTTTCTTT
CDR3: CASSKGDRRSMNTEAFF

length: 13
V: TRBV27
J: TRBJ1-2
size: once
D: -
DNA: TGTGCCAGCAGTTCGACAGCCAACTATGGCTACACCTTC
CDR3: CASSSTANYGYTF

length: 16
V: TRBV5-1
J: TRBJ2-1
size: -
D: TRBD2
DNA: TGCGCCAGCAGCCTCTTGACTAGCGGGAGTCTCAATGAGCAGTTCTTC
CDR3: CASSLLTSGSLNEQFF

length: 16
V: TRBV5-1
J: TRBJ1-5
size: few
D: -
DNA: TGCGCCAGCAGCTTGGACGGGGGGATTAGCAATCAGCCCCAGCATTTT
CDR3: CASSLDGGISNQPQHF

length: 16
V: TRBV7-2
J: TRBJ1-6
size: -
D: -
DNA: TGTGCCAGCAGCCGGACAGTAGTCCTTAATAATTCACCCCTCCACTTT
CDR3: CASSRTVVLNNSPLHF

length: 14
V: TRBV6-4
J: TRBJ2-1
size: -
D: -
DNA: TGTGCCAGCAGTGACTCGGCTAGGGAGAATGAGCAGTTCTTC
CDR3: CASSDSARENEQFF

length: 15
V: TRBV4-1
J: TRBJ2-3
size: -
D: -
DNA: TGCGCCAGCAGCCCGCTAGCGATCTCCGGCTATACGCAGTATTTT
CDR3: CASSPLAISGYTQYF

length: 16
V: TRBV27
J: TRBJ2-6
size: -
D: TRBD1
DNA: TGTGCCAGCAGCCACACAGGGGGCCAAGGGGCCAACGTCCTGACTTTC
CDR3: CASSHTGGQGANVLTF

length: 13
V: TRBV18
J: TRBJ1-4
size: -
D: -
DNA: TGTGCCAGCGGCGGGACCGCTAATGAAAAACTGTTTTTT
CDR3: CASGGTANEKLFF

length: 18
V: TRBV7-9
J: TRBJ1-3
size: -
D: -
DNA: TGTGCCAGCAGCAATCCCTGGGGGGATGGGCCCTCTGGAAACACCATATATTTT
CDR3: CASSNPWGDGPSGNTIYF

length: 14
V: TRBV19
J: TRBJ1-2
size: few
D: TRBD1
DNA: TGTGCCAGTATGGTGGGGCGACAGGGGAATGGCTACACCTTC
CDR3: CASMVGRQGNGYTF

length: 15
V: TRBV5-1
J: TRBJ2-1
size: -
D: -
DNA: TGCGCCAGCAGATCCGACAGACGCTCCTACAATGAGCAGTTCTTC
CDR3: CASRSDRRSYNEQFF

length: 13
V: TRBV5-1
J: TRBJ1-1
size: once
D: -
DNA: TGCGCCAGCTTGCACAAACCGAACACTGAAGCTTTCTTT
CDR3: CASLHKPNTEAFF

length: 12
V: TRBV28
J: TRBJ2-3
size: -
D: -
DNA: TGTGCCAGCAGTCTCGTCACAGATACGCAGTATTTT
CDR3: CASSLVTDTQYF

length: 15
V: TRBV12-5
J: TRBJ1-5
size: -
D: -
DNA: TGTGCTAGTGGTGGCGAGGGTTTGAGCAATCAGCCCCAGCATTTT
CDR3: CASGGEGLSNQPQHF

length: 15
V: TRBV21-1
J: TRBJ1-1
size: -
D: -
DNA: TGTGCCAGCAGCCGGGGGGTGGCAGGCCGGGCTGAAGCTTTCTTT
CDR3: CASSRGVAGRAEAFF

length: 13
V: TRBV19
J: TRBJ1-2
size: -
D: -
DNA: TGTGCCAGTAGTGCCGGGACTGATTATGGCTACACCTTC
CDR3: CASSAGTDYGYTF

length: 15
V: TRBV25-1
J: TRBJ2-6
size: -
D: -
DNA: TGTGCCAGCAGTTCCAGGGCCCCTGGGGCCAACGTCCTGACTTTC
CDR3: CASSSRAPGANVLTF

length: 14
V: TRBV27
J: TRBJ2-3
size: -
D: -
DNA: TGTGCCAGCAGTTTCGGTACCCGCGCAGATACGCAGTATTTT
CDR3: CASSFGTRADTQYF

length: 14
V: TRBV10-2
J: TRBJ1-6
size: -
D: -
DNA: TGCGCCAGCAGTGAGGGGACATATAATTCACCCCTCCACTTT
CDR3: CASSEGTYNSPLHF

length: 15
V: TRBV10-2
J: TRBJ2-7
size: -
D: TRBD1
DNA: TGCGCCAGCAGAGAGGGACAGGGGGCTTTCTACGAGCAGTACTTC
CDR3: CASREGQGAFYEQYF

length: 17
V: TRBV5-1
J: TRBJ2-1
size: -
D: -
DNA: TGCGCCAGCAGCACCCCTTTATTCGGGGGTTTCCACAATGAGCAGTTCTTC
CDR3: CASSTPLFGGFHNEQFF

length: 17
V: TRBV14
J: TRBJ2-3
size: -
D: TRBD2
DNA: TGTGCCAGCAGCCAACCAACTACAGCGGGAGCGTTAGATACGCAGTATTTT
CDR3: CASSQPTTAGALDTQYF

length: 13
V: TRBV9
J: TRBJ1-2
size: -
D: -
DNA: TGTGCCAGCAGCGTAAGGGAGGGGGATGGCTACACCTTC
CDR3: CASSVREGDGYTF

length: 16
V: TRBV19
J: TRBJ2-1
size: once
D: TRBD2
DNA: TGTGCCAGTACCTCCTCGAGTTATAGCGGGGCTAATGAGCAGTTCTTC
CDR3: CASTSSSYSGANEQFF